The 3 T cell receptor beta chains below come from one sample, sequenced in a study of regulatory T cells in long-lasting Graves disease (dated by TCRdb to about 2021). What this sample's time point label stands for: persistent/refractory GD, antithyroid drugs over 5 years with positive TRAb. RNA was extracted from PBMCs in TRIzol for both TCR sequencing and RNA sequencing. The receptor library was made with multiplex PCR. The data were produced on an Illumina HiSeq 4000. CDR3 regions were amplified by Arm-PCR with iRepertoire HTBI primers to construct TCR beta libraries. TCRdb handled the public reads itself, with Q25 trimming in fastp and clone calling in MiXCR, and kept productive beta chains. Identical CDR3 protein sequences are pooled into one entry, listed with their most common genes and DNA. This sample gives about 460,000 distinct CDR3 sequences in total; approximately 22% of them show up just once. In total, the top ten clones hold roughly 13% of the sample.

Sequencing used peripheral blood mononuclear cells (PBMCs), obtained when the disease was refractory, from a patient treated with antithyroid drugs. Receptor source: a female donor with Graves disease.

Only a few counts were recorded for this clonotype. The V and J genes are TRBV6-1 and TRBJ2-1; D unresolved. The CDR3 is made up of 11 amino acids. Trimming took 5 bases from V and 6 from J, leaving 5 bases between them. Germline V gene data show CDR1 as MNHNS and CDR2 as SASEGT. This CDR3 is CASSPANEQFF. The CDR3 DNA reads TGTGCCAGCAGTCCGGCCAATGAGCAGTTCTTC.

This clonotype was observed at least ten times. This chain joins TRBV6-2 or TRBV6-3 and TRBJ1-3, with 9 bases lining up with TRBD1. The CDR3 totals 16 residues. J was trimmed by 0 bases and V by 2 bases; bases with no gene match: 2. The germline V gene has CDR1 MNHEY and CDR2 SVGEGT. Here the CDR3 reads CASSYGQGSSGNTIYF. CDR3 in DNA: TGTGCCAGCAGTTACGGACAGGGGAGCTCTGGAAACACCATATATTTT.

This clonotype was seen a handful of times. The rearrangement uses TRBV5-1 and TRBJ1-1, with 9 bases that match TRBD1. The V gene's germline CDR1 is SGHRS and CDR2 YFSETQ. This CDR3 is 15 amino acids long. Trimming took 3 bases from V and 6 from J; bases not matched to a gene: 9. CDR3 region: CASSYTGTGISEAFF. The CDR3 DNA is TGCGCCAGCAGCTATACCGGGACAGGGATCTCTGAAGCTTTCTTT.